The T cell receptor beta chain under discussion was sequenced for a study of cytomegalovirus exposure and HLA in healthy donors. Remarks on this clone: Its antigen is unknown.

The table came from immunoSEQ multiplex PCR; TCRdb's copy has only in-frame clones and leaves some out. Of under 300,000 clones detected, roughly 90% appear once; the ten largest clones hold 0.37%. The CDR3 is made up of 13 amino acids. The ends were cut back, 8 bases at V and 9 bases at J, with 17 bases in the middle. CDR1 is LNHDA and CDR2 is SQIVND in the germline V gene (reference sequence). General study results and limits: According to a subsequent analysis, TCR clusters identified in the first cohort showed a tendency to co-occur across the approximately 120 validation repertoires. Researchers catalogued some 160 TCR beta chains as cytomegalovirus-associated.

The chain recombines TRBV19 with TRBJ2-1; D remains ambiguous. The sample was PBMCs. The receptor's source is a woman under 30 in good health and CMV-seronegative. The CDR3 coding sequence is TGTGCCAGTCGAAATCAACTCGGTGGTGAGCAGTTCTTC. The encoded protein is CASRNQLGGEQFF. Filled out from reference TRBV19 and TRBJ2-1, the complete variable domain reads DGGITQSPKYLFRKEGQNVTLSCEQNLNHDAMYWYRQDPGQGLRLIYYSQIVNDFQKGDIAEGYSVSREKKESFPLTVTSAQKNPTAFYLCASRNQLGGEQFFGPGTRLTVL.